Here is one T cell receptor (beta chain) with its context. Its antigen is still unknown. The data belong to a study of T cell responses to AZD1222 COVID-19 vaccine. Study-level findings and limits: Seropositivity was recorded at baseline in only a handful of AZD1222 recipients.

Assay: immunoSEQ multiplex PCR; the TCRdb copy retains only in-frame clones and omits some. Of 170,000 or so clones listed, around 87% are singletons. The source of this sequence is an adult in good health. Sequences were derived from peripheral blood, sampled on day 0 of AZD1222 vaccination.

DNA for the CDR3: TGTGCCATCAGTGAGTCGACCAGCCTGAACATTCAGTACTTC. Translated, it gives CAISESTSLNIQYF. The genes are TRBV10-3 and TRBJ2-4; D is undetermined. This CDR3 region has 14 residues. Trimming took off 0 bases at V and 7 bases at J, with 10 bases between the two ends. The V gene's germline CDR1 is ENHRY and CDR2 SYGVKD.